This TCR beta chain was captured by sequencing in a study of glioma-infiltrating T cells. Study-wide context: Sequencing aimed for roughly 4.5- to 11-fold coverage of about a million peripheral T cells.

V lost 3 bases, J lost 1 base, and 6 bases lay in between. The germline V gene has CDR1 MRHNA and CDR2 SNTAGT. This CDR3 spans 13 amino acids. Amplification of TCR alpha and beta CDR3 regions from RNA used iRepertoire nested multiplex PCR. TCRdb redid the calling of the multiplex PCR reads with MiXCR, one entry per CDR3 protein. This sample has a few hundred thousand distinct CDR3 sequences, with 41% found just once. Sequences were obtained from glioma tissue, nonneoplastic brain tissue, or PBMCs (not recorded which). This receptor was obtained from a human donor with low-grade glioma or glioblastoma, undergoing nonglioma brain surgery, or in good health (not recorded which). The gene calls are TRBV6-4 and TRBJ1-1; D is undetermined. This chain's CDR3 is CASSEDENTEAFF. The CDR3 DNA reads TGTGCCAGCAGTGAGGATGAGAACACTGAAGCTTTCTTT.